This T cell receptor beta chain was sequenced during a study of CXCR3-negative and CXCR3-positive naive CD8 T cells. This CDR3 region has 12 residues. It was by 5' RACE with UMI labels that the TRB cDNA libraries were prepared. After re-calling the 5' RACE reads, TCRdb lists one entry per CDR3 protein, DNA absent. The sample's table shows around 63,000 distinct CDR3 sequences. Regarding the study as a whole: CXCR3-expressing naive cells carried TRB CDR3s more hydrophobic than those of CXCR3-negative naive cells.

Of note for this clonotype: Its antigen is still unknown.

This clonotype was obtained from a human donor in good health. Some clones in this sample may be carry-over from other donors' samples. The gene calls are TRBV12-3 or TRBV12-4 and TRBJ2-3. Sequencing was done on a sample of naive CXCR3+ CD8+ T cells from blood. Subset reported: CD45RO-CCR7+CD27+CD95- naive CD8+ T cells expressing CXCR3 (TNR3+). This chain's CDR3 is CASSLGSDTQYF.